A selection of T cell receptor beta chains follows, all from one sample in a study of blood T cell repertoires in COVID-19. Method: immunoSEQ multiplex PCR; TCRdb's copy keeps in-frame clones and lacks some. Counted here are tens of thousands of clones, roughly 84% occurring once; the ten biggest clones make up 7.6%. Sequencing was done on a sample of peripheral blood. The receptors originated from a human donor in a cohort sampled during active COVID-19. Each CDR3 is given with its conserved first and last residue. Fields, in order: V gene, clone size, D gene, J gene, CDR3 DNA, CDR3 protein. A D gene is named only where the DNA matches it firmly. Size values are once, few and many counts, or a class for expanded clones, and some rows have none.

v_call: TRBV3-1/TRBV3-2; clone_size: .; d_call: .; j_call: TRBJ1-6; cdr3_nt: TGTGCCAGCAGCCAAGCCCCAGGTGTAAGCTCCTATAATTCACCCCTCCACTTT; cdr3_aa: CASSQAPGVSSYNSPLHF
v_call: TRBV5-1; clone_size: .; d_call: TRBD2; j_call: TRBJ2-2; cdr3_nt: TGCGCCAGCAGCTTCCGGGGTAGCGGGAGCGAGAACACCGGGGAGCTGTTTTTT; cdr3_aa: CASSFRGSGSENTGELFF
v_call: TRBV4-2; clone_size: .; d_call: TRBD2; j_call: TRBJ2-7; cdr3_nt: TGTGCCAGCAGCCGCACGACTAGCGGGACCTCTAGAGGGACCGAGCAGTACTTC; cdr3_aa: CASSRTTSGTSRGTEQYF
v_call: TRBV6-5; clone_size: .; d_call: TRBD1; j_call: TRBJ1-2; cdr3_nt: TGTGCCAGCAGTCGCCGGGACAGGGATGGTGGCTACACCTTC; cdr3_aa: CASSRRDRDGGYTF
v_call: TRBV7-2; clone_size: few; d_call: TRBD1; j_call: TRBJ2-7; cdr3_nt: TGTGCCAGCAGCTTAGACAGGGGGCTGTACTACGAGCAGTACTTC; cdr3_aa: CASSLDRGLYYEQYF
v_call: TRBV2; clone_size: few; d_call: TRBD1; j_call: TRBJ1-4; cdr3_nt: TGTGCCAGCAGGGATACAGGGGCGTCTAATGAAAAACTGTTTTTT; cdr3_aa: CASRDTGASNEKLFF
v_call: TRBV27; clone_size: medium-sized; d_call: TRBD1; j_call: TRBJ2-6; cdr3_nt: TGTGCCAGCAGTTTGACAGGGGGCCCTGCTGGGGCCAACGTCCTGACTTTC; cdr3_aa: CASSLTGGPAGANVLTF
v_call: TRBV7-2; clone_size: .; d_call: TRBD1; j_call: TRBJ2-6; cdr3_nt: TGTGCCAGCAGGCCCGTACAGGGGGCGCCTGGGGCCAACGTCCTGACTTTC; cdr3_aa: CASRPVQGAPGANVLTF
v_call: TRBV5-4; clone_size: .; d_call: TRBD1; j_call: TRBJ2-3; cdr3_nt: TGTGCCAGCAGCTTGGCGACAGGGCAAGGTGATACGCAGTATTTT; cdr3_aa: CASSLATGQGDTQYF
v_call: TRBV5-4; clone_size: .; d_call: TRBD2; j_call: TRBJ2-1; cdr3_nt: TGTGCCAGCAGCTCCCGGAGTGGGAGGGCCGACAATGAGCAGTTCTTC; cdr3_aa: CASSSRSGRADNEQFF
v_call: TRBV5-1; clone_size: .; d_call: TRBD1; j_call: TRBJ1-1; cdr3_nt: TGCGCAAAGCATCAGGGGGGTTTGAACACTGAAGCTTTCTTT; cdr3_aa: CAKHQGGLNTEAFF
v_call: TRBV7-2; clone_size: .; d_call: .; j_call: TRBJ2-2; cdr3_nt: TGTGCCAGCAGCTTAGCGATCGGGAGTGTCGCCGGGGAGCTGTTTTTT; cdr3_aa: CASSLAIGSVAGELFF
v_call: TRBV11-3; clone_size: .; d_call: TRBD2; j_call: TRBJ2-1; cdr3_nt: TGTGCCAGCAGCTTAGGGGCTAGCGGGAGTGTTGATGAGCAGTTCTTC; cdr3_aa: CASSLGASGSVDEQFF
v_call: TRBV9; clone_size: once; d_call: .; j_call: TRBJ1-3; cdr3_nt: TGTGCCAGCAGCCCAGGAGGGAACTCTGGAAACACCATATATTTT; cdr3_aa: CASSPGGNSGNTIYF
v_call: TRBV9; clone_size: .; d_call: .; j_call: TRBJ2-2; cdr3_nt: TGTGCCAGCAGCGTAGGGCGGGACTCAAACACCGGGGAGCTGTTTTTT; cdr3_aa: CASSVGRDSNTGELFF
v_call: TRBV11-3; clone_size: .; d_call: TRBD1; j_call: TRBJ2-1; cdr3_nt: TGTGCCAGCAGCTTCGGGACAGACTCCTACAATGAGCAGTTCTTC; cdr3_aa: CASSFGTDSYNEQFF
v_call: TRBV2; clone_size: once; d_call: TRBD1; j_call: TRBJ2-7; cdr3_nt: TGTGCCAGCAGTGAGGATTCAGGGGGTCCCTACGAGCAGTACTTC; cdr3_aa: CASSEDSGGPYEQYF
v_call: TRBV11-2; clone_size: .; d_call: .; j_call: TRBJ2-2; cdr3_nt: TGTGCCAGCAGCTTAGAGAGAGTTTTCGGGGAGCTGTTTTTT; cdr3_aa: CASSLERVFGELFF
v_call: TRBV19; clone_size: .; d_call: .; j_call: TRBJ2-3; cdr3_nt: TGTGCCAGTAGCCTGGACAGCTCCACAGATACGCAGTATTTT; cdr3_aa: CASSLDSSTDTQYF
v_call: TRBV7-9; clone_size: once; d_call: .; j_call: TRBJ1-2; cdr3_nt: TGTGCCAGCAGCTTAAAGGGAGCGAACTATGGCTACACCTTC; cdr3_aa: CASSLKGANYGYTF
v_call: TRBV6-5; clone_size: .; d_call: TRBD1; j_call: TRBJ2-3; cdr3_nt: TGTGCCAGCAGAATCTCGAGGGGGCCAGATACGCAGTATTTT; cdr3_aa: CASRISRGPDTQYF
v_call: TRBV18; clone_size: .; d_call: .; j_call: TRBJ1-5; cdr3_nt: TGTGCCAGCTCACCAGAGCGTCAGCCCCAGCATTTT; cdr3_aa: CASSPERQPQHF
v_call: TRBV5-6; clone_size: .; d_call: TRBD1; j_call: TRBJ2-4; cdr3_nt: TGTGCCAGCAGCCGGGACAGTACGCTAGCCAAAAACATTCAGTACTTC; cdr3_aa: CASSRDSTLAKNIQYF
v_call: TRBV3-1/TRBV3-2; clone_size: once; d_call: .; j_call: TRBJ2-7; cdr3_nt: TGTGCCAGCAGCCAAGTTGGGCTAGAGCAGTACTTC; cdr3_aa: CASSQVGLEQYF
v_call: TRBV25-1; clone_size: .; d_call: .; j_call: TRBJ2-3; cdr3_nt: TGTGCCAGCAGTGAGGGTTTAGCATTTGACACAGATACGCAGTATTTT; cdr3_aa: CASSEGLAFDTDTQYF
v_call: TRBV7-2; clone_size: .; d_call: TRBD1; j_call: TRBJ2-7; cdr3_nt: TGTGCCAGCAGCTTACCCCCCCGGGACAGGGTTGTTCACGAGCAGTACTTC; cdr3_aa: CASSLPPRDRVVHEQYF